The 10 T cell receptor beta chains below all came from one sample that was sequenced in a study of control samples from healthy donors and cancer patients. TCRdb's copy holds only in-frame clones and misses some; the assay was immunoSEQ multiplex PCR. There are over 85,000 clones in the sample; 85% to 90% occur only once, and less than 10% lies in the top ten. What was sequenced was PBMCs. All receptors come from a woman aged 45-60 years with colorectal cancer.

The chain is built from TRBV28 and TRBJ1-2; possibly TRBD1 for D (5 bases). The CDR3 has 13 amino acids. Between the trimmed V and J ends, which lost 7 bases and 3 bases, there was a span of 12 bases. The germline V gene has CDR1 MDHEN and CDR2 SYDVKM. CDR3 nucleotide sequence: TGTGCCAGCACCTTACCGGGGGACTATGGCTACACCTTC. Translated, it gives CASTLPGDYGYTF.

This chain joins TRBV2 and TRBJ2-2; D perhaps matches TRBD2 (5 bases). This CDR3 has 15 amino acids. CDR1 SNHLY and CDR2 FYNNEI come from the germline V gene. Trimming took off 1 base at V and 7 bases at J, with 13 bases between the two ends. This CDR3 reads CASSEVGLAYGELFF. CDR3 bases: TGTGCCAGCAGTGAAGTTGGGCTAGCCTACGGGGAGCTGTTTTTT.

This chain links TRBV5-8 with TRBJ1-5; D perhaps matches TRBD1 (5 bases). The germline CDR1 and CDR2 sequences are SGHTS and YDEGEE. CDR3 length: 15 amino acids. The V and J ends lost 4 bases and 6 bases respectively, with 17 bases between them. DNA of the CDR3: TGTGCCAGCAGCCCCGGTGGGGCGGGCAGTCAGCCCCAGCATTTT. Its protein is CASSPGGAGSQPQHF.

The J gene is TRBJ1-1, the V gene TRBV15, with 8 bases matching TRBD1. The trim removed 3 bases at V and 11 bases at J, leaving 11 bases unmatched. The CDR3 consists of 14 residues. Germline loops: CDR1 LNHNV, CDR2 YYDKDF (reference sequence). CDR3 sequence: CATSRETGVVGAFF. The CDR3, as DNA: TGTGCCACCAGCAGGGAGACAGGGGTAGTTGGGGCTTTCTTT.

This chain links TRBV4-3 with TRBJ1-3; 10 bases agree with TRBD1. The trim removed 1 base at V and 4 bases at J, leaving 7 bases unmatched. The CDR3 spans 17 residues. Per germline, CDR1 LGHNA and CDR2 YSLEER. CDR3 amino acids: CASSQVAGTGVGNTIYF. In DNA, the CDR3 is TGCGCCAGCAGCCAAGTCGCCGGGACAGGGGTCGGAAACACCATATATTTT.

The chain uses TRBV7-2 and TRBJ1-1; D is unresolved. Germline values: CDR1 SGHTA, CDR2 FQGNSA. V gave up 5 bases and J gave up 1 base, with 8 bases separating them. The length of the CDR3 is 13 residues. The CDR3 here is CASSAGQNTEAFF. For the CDR3, the DNA is TGTGCCAGCAGCGCCGGGCAGAACACTGAAGCTTTCTTT. The full variable domain, in which reference TRBV7-2 and TRBJ1-1 provide the parts outside the CDR3, is GAGVSQSPSNKVTEKGKDVELRCDPISGHTALYWYRQSLGQGLEFLIYFQGNSAPDKSGLPSDRFSAERTGGSVSTLTIQRTQQEDSAVYLCASSAGQNTEAFFGQGTRLTVV.

The rearrangement links TRBV19 to TRBJ2-3; D may be TRBD1 or TRBD2 (6 bases each). V lost 7 bases, J lost 1 base, and 15 bases lay in between. Germline loops: CDR1 LNHDA, CDR2 SQIVND (reference sequence). This CDR3 has 15 amino acids. The CDR3 sequence is CASTPYGGRTDTQYF. The DNA of the CDR3 is TGTGCCAGTACTCCGTATGGGGGGCGCACAGATACGCAGTATTTT.

This clone is categorized as medium-sized. J is TRBJ1-5 and V is TRBV7-3, with D tentatively TRBD1 (6 bases). Trimming left V 2 bases short and J 5 bases short, with 25 bases between. Germline V gene sequence: CDR1 SGHTA, CDR2 FQGTGA. The CDR3 has 19 amino acids. CDR3 sequence reads: CASSLPGQWSVTRHQPQHF. DNA for the CDR3: TGTGCCAGCAGCTTACCCGGACAGTGGTCGGTGACACGCCATCAGCCCCAGCATTTT. Drawing the rest from reference TRBV7-3 and TRBJ1-5, the complete variable domain is GAGVSQTPSNKVTEKGKYVELRCDPISGHTALYWYRQSLGQGPEFLIYFQGTGAADDSGLPNDRFFAVRPEGSVSTLKIQRTERGDSAVYLCASSLPGQWSVTRHQPQHFGDGTRLSIL.

The chain links TRBV12-3 or TRBV12-4 to TRBJ1-2; D might be TRBD1 (5 bases). This CDR3 is 13 amino acids long. The V end lost 5 bases, the J end lost 4 bases, and 11 bases lay between the germline ends. CDR3: CASSPQGSYGYTF. The DNA of the CDR3 is TGTGCCAGCAGTCCCCAGGGTAGCTATGGCTACACCTTC.

The chain carries TRBV12-3 or TRBV12-4 and TRBJ2-1; a possible D gene is TRBD2 (6 bases). The CDR3 spans 13 residues. The V and J ends lost 10 bases and 1 base respectively, with 11 bases between them. The DNA of the CDR3 is TGTGCCACCAATGGAGGGTCCTACAATGAGCAGTTCTTC. Its translation: CATNGGSYNEQFF.